These T cell receptor beta chains were read from a single sample in a study of somatic mutations in cytotoxic T cells in rheumatoid arthritis. TCRdb's copy holds only in-frame clones and misses some; the assay was immunoSEQ multiplex PCR. The profile shows approximately 18,000 clones, around 80% of them singletons. Sequences were obtained from CD8+ T cells sorted from blood. All receptors come from an adult with rheumatoid arthritis. Each CDR3 is given with its conserved first and last residue. Fields, in order: D gene, V gene, J gene, clone size, CDR3 protein, CDR3 DNA. The D gene is left open where the match is weak. Clone size, where shown, is once, few, many, or a class for clones that have expanded.

D: .
V: TRBV7-9
J: TRBJ1-2
size: .
CDR3: CASSSPDSYGYTF
DNA: TGTGCCAGCAGCTCACCGGACAGTTATGGCTACACCTTC

D: .
V: TRBV19
J: TRBJ1-5
size: .
CDR3: CASSLTGRTNQPQHF
DNA: TGTGCCAGTAGTTTGACGGGACGGACCAATCAGCCCCAGCATTTT

D: TRBD2
V: TRBV13
J: TRBJ2-4
size: .
CDR3: CASRSGGAGNIQYF
DNA: TGTGCCAGCAGGTCCGGGGGGGCAGGAAACATTCAGTACTTC

D: .
V: TRBV7-9
J: TRBJ2-5
size: once
CDR3: CASSFSGKETQYF
DNA: TGTGCCAGCAGCTTCTCAGGGAAAGAGACCCAGTACTTC

D: .
V: TRBV10-1
J: TRBJ1-2
size: .
CDR3: CASSLRREDGYTF
DNA: TGCGCCAGCAGCCTCCGTCGGGAAGATGGCTACACCTTC

D: TRBD1
V: TRBV27
J: TRBJ2-1
size: once
CDR3: CASRDREQFF
DNA: TGTGCCAGCCGGGACAGGGAGCAGTTCTTC

D: .
V: TRBV7-9
J: TRBJ1-4
size: once
CDR3: CASSPVGPANEKLFF
DNA: TGTGCCAGCTCTCCGGTCGGACCCGCAAATGAAAAACTGTTTTTT

D: .
V: TRBV7-9
J: TRBJ2-5
size: .
CDR3: CASSLLEGDQETQYF
DNA: TGTGCCAGCAGCTTACTGGAGGGCGACCAAGAGACCCAGTACTTC

D: TRBD2
V: TRBV11-3
J: TRBJ2-1
size: few
CDR3: CASSLGASGGSTHNEQFF
DNA: TGTGCCAGCAGCTTAGGAGCTAGCGGGGGGAGTACCCACAATGAGCAGTTCTTC

D: TRBD1
V: TRBV25-1
J: TRBJ2-5
size: .
CDR3: CASSGMPQGGGQETQYF
DNA: TGTGCCAGCAGTGGAATGCCACAGGGGGGAGGCCAAGAGACCCAGTACTTC

D: TRBD2
V: TRBV6-1
J: TRBJ2-3
size: .
CDR3: CASSEERGSTDTQYF
DNA: TGTGCCAGCAGTGAAGAGCGGGGGAGCACAGATACGCAGTATTTT

D: .
V: TRBV5-6
J: TRBJ1-1
size: once
CDR3: CASNYRGDYTEAFF
DNA: TGTGCCAGCAACTACCGCGGAGACTACACTGAAGCTTTCTTT

D: .
V: TRBV7-5
J: TRBJ2-1
size: .
CDR3: CARSIYNEQFF
DNA: TGTGCCAGAAGCATTTACAATGAGCAGTTCTTC

D: .
V: TRBV12-5
J: TRBJ2-1
size: .
CDR3: CASGLGQVTEQFF
DNA: TGTGCTAGTGGTTTGGGTCAGGTCACTGAGCAGTTCTTC

D: .
V: TRBV4-1
J: TRBJ2-1
size: .
CDR3: CASSQYGMGQFF
DNA: TGCGCCAGCAGCCAATACGGGATGGGGCAGTTCTTC

D: TRBD1
V: TRBV9
J: TRBJ2-2
size: .
CDR3: CASSVVGTGKSRELFF
DNA: TGTGCCAGCAGCGTAGTAGGGACAGGGAAAAGCCGGGAGCTGTTTTTT

D: .
V: TRBV11-2
J: TRBJ2-2
size: .
CDR3: CASSLDFGEGELFF
DNA: TGTGCCAGCAGCTTAGATTTCGGGGAGGGGGAGCTGTTTTTT

D: .
V: TRBV9
J: TRBJ2-3
size: few
CDR3: CASSAAPRLADTQYF
DNA: TGTGCCAGCAGCGCCGCCCCCCGACTTGCAGATACGCAGTATTTT

D: .
V: TRBV23-1
J: TRBJ1-1
size: once
CDR3: CASSHSPHSF
DNA: TGCGCCAGCAGTCATTCGCCCCATTCGTTT

D: .
V: TRBV9
J: TRBJ1-1
size: .
CDR3: CASSVEGQTEAFF
DNA: TGTGCCAGCAGCGTAGAAGGTCAGACTGAAGCTTTCTTT

D: TRBD2
V: TRBV10-3
J: TRBJ2-1
size: .
CDR3: CAISEAVTSGGDNEQFF
DNA: TGTGCCATCAGTGAGGCCGTGACTAGCGGGGGCGACAATGAGCAGTTCTTC

D: .
V: TRBV19
J: TRBJ1-5
size: .
CDR3: CASRDLSNQPQHF
DNA: TGTGCCAGCCGGGACTTGAGCAATCAGCCCCAGCATTTT

D: .
V: TRBV30
J: TRBJ1-1
size: .
CDR3: CAWKKAIGWPFF
DNA: TGTGCCTGGAAAAAGGCGATCGGTTGGCCTTTCTTT

D: TRBD2
V: TRBV10-3
J: TRBJ2-5
size: .
CDR3: CAISGLAGARETQYF
DNA: TGTGCCATCAGCGGACTAGCGGGGGCGAGGGAGACCCAGTACTTC

D: .
V: TRBV7-3
J: TRBJ2-7
size: .
CDR3: CASSPDWIGRGSYEQYF
DNA: TGTGCCAGCAGCCCGGATTGGATAGGGCGGGGCTCCTACGAGCAGTACTTC

D: .
V: TRBV19
J: TRBJ1-1
size: .
CDR3: CASSKRVGRLNTEAFF
DNA: TGTGCCAGTAGCAAACGGGTTGGACGGTTGAACACTGAAGCTTTCTTT

D: TRBD1
V: TRBV2
J: TRBJ2-6
size: .
CDR3: CASEEDRGGSGANVLTF
DNA: TGTGCCAGCGAAGAGGACAGGGGAGGCTCTGGGGCCAACGTCCTGACTTTC

D: .
V: TRBV2
J: TRBJ1-5
size: .
CDR3: CASSESRGGNQPQHF
DNA: TGTGCCAGCAGTGAATCTAGGGGCGGCAATCAGCCCCAGCATTTT